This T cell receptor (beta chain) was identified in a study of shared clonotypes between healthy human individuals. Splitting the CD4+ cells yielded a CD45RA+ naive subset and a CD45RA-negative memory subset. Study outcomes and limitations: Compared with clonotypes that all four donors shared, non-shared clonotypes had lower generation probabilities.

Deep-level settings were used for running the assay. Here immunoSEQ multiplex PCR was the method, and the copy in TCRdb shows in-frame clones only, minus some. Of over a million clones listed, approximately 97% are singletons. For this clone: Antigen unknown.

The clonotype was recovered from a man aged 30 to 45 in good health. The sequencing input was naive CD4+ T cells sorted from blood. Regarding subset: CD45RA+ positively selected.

DNA for the CDR3: TGCGCCAGCAGCTTTGTCACTAGCGGGAGTAGGGCAGATACGCAGTATTTT. Translation gives CASSFVTSGSRADTQYF. The V gene is TRBV5-1, the J gene TRBJ2-3; 11 bases agree with TRBD2. CDR1 is SGHRS, CDR2 YFSETQ, per germline. With 2 bases clipped from V and 4 bases from J, the junction kept 9 bases outside the gene matches. There are 17 residues in the CDR3.